This is a list of T cell receptor beta chains from one sample in a study of blood T cell repertoires in COVID-19. Assay used: immunoSEQ multiplex PCR; TCRdb lists only in-frame clones, some missing. The sample lists about 60,000 clones; just over 85% were seen once. Sequenced sample: peripheral blood. These receptors were obtained from a woman of 80 years or more with active COVID-19. CDR3s include the opening cysteine and the closing phenylalanine or tryptophan. The order of the fields is J gene, CDR3 length, D gene, V gene, clone size, CDR3 protein, CDR3 DNA. The D gene is left open where the match is weak. A clone size is listed for some rows: how often the clone was seen (once, few, many), or a class if it is expanded.

TRBJ2-3	16	TRBD2	TRBV7-2	.	CASSFLAGGITDTQYF	TGTGCCAGCAGCTTCCTAGCGGGGGGAATCACAGATACGCAGTATTTT
TRBJ1-1	18	.	TRBV5-1	.	CASSVSGLRGAMNTEAFF	TGCGCCAGCAGTGTTTCCGGGCTCCGTGGGGCTATGAACACTGAAGCTTTCTTT
TRBJ1-1	12	.	TRBV7-8	.	CASSPQGLGAFF	TGTGCCAGCAGCCCTCAGGGGCTGGGAGCTTTCTTT
TRBJ2-7	14	TRBD1	TRBV5-6	.	CASSSPTGMDEQYF	TGTGCCAGCAGCTCGCCGACAGGGATGGACGAGCAGTACTTC
TRBJ1-6	15	.	TRBV2	.	CASSEDGPRGSPLHF	TGTGCCAGCAGTGAAGATGGTCCCCGGGGTTCACCCCTCCACTTT
TRBJ2-7	17	TRBD2	TRBV5-1	.	CASSSDGTSGESYEQYF	TGCGCCAGCAGCTCCGACGGAACTAGCGGGGAATCCTACGAGCAGTACTTC
TRBJ1-2	16	.	TRBV4-2	.	CASSQGTGFYNYGYTF	TGTGCCAGCAGCCAAGGAACAGGATTTTATAACTATGGCTACACCTTC
TRBJ2-2	14	.	TRBV2	.	CASRAGLATGELFF	TGTGCCAGCAGGGCGGGACTTGCCACCGGGGAGCTGTTTTTT
TRBJ1-5	16	TRBD1	TRBV6-1	.	CASSARDRGYNQPQHF	TGTGCCAGCAGTGCCCGGGACAGGGGGTACAATCAGCCCCAGCATTTT
TRBJ2-7	13	.	TRBV12-3/TRBV12-4	once	CASSPDGRGEQYF	TGTGCCAGCAGTCCCGACGGCCGGGGAGAGCAGTACTTC
TRBJ2-7	15	.	TRBV6-2/TRBV6-3	.	CASSRGYQGSYEQYF	TGTGCCAGCAGCCGAGGATATCAGGGCTCCTACGAGCAGTACTTC
TRBJ1-2	13	TRBD1	TRBV6-5	few	CASTRRTGIGYTF	TGTGCCAGCACTCGACGGACAGGGATCGGCTACACCTTC
TRBJ2-1	14	.	TRBV5-1	.	CASSLRGGNREQFF	TGCGCCAGCAGCTTGAGGGGGGGCAACAGAGAGCAGTTCTTC
TRBJ2-1	11	TRBD2	TRBV20-1	.	CSAAREGEQFF	TGCAGTGCAGCCAGGGAGGGTGAGCAGTTCTTC
TRBJ1-2	13	.	TRBV6-2/TRBV6-3	.	CASSNALYSGYTF	TGTGCCAGCAGCAACGCCCTTTACAGCGGCTACACCTTC
TRBJ2-7	13	.	TRBV19	few	CAKLHGGPYEQYF	TGTGCCAAACTACACGGGGGGCCGTACGAGCAGTACTTC
TRBJ2-5	15	TRBD2	TRBV5-6	once	CASLTSGEYKETQYF	TGTGCCAGCTTGACTAGCGGGGAATATAAAGAGACCCAGTACTTC
TRBJ2-7	14	.	TRBV3-1/TRBV3-2	.	CASSRLGGAYEQYF	TGTGCCAGCAGCCGTCTCGGAGGGGCTTACGAGCAGTACTTC
TRBJ2-2	16	TRBD2	TRBV13	few	CASSPGGLHYTGELFF	TGTGCCAGCAGCCCGGGAGGACTTCACTACACCGGGGAGCTGTTTTTT
TRBJ1-5	14	TRBD1	TRBV7-9	.	CASSLGAGGQPQHF	TGTGCCAGCAGCTTAGGAGCAGGGGGCCAGCCCCAGCATTTT
TRBJ2-3	16	TRBD2	TRBV9	.	CASSGAGGPGTDTQYF	TGTGCCAGCAGCGGCGCGGGGGGGCCGGGCACAGATACGCAGTATTTT
TRBJ1-1	13	.	TRBV6-2/TRBV6-3	.	CASSYVGVSEAFF	TGTGCCAGCAGTTACGTAGGGGTGTCTGAAGCTTTCTTT
TRBJ2-7	12	.	TRBV2	.	CASSESPREQYF	TGTGCCAGCAGTGAGTCGCCCCGGGAGCAGTACTTC
TRBJ1-4	15	.	TRBV6-2/TRBV6-3	.	CASSIRTRTNEKLFF	TGTGCCAGCAGTATCCGGACACGGACTAATGAAAAACTGTTTTTT
TRBJ2-3	16	.	TRBV28	.	CASSRRTVSSTDTQYF	TGTGCCAGCAGTCGACGGACAGTTTCTAGCACAGATACGCAGTATTTT
TRBJ1-5	15	.	TRBV7-2	.	CASSSLGGFNQPQHF	TGTGCCAGCAGCTCCCTGGGGGGTTTTAATCAGCCCCAGCATTTT
TRBJ2-5	18	.	TRBV7-2	.	CASSPGLFAGSIQETQYF	TGTGCCAGCAGCCCGGGCCTCTTTGCGGGGTCGATCCAAGAGACCCAGTACTTC
TRBJ2-7	11	.	TRBV2	once	CASSFSYEQYF	TGTGCCAGCAGCTTTTCCTACGAGCAGTACTTC
TRBJ2-3	12	TRBD2	TRBV4-3	.	CASRGGSDTQYF	TGCGCCAGCCGGGGGGGCTCAGATACGCAGTATTTT
TRBJ1-1	14	.	TRBV3-1/TRBV3-2	.	CASIQEGVYTEAFF	TGTGCCAGCATCCAGGAAGGGGTATACACTGAAGCTTTCTTT
TRBJ2-2	17	TRBD1	TRBV9	.	CASSTPGDRGDTGELFF	TGTGCCAGCAGCACTCCTGGGGACAGGGGGGATACCGGGGAGCTGTTTTTT
TRBJ2-7	15	TRBD2	TRBV7-2	.	CASSLGGSGGYEQYF	TGTGCCAGCAGCTTAGGGGGTAGCGGGGGTTACGAGCAGTACTTC
TRBJ2-1	16	TRBD2	TRBV4-2	.	CASSQGGGLSYNEQFF	TGTGCCAGCAGCCAAGGGGGGGGGTTGTCCTACAATGAGCAGTTCTTC
TRBJ1-3	15	.	TRBV7-2	.	CASSLGQISGNTIYF	TGTGCCAGCAGTCTAGGACAGATTTCTGGAAACACCATATATTTT
TRBJ2-6	15	.	TRBV6-5	.	CASSHRVSGANVLTF	TGTGCCAGCAGTCACAGGGTCTCGGGGGCCAACGTCCTGACTTTC
TRBJ2-7	12	.	TRBV12-1	once	CASRQTGDEQYF	TGTGCCAGCAGACAGACAGGGGACGAGCAGTACTTC
TRBJ2-3	14	.	TRBV2	.	CASSGLASTDTQYF	TGTGCCAGCAGTGGGCTAGCGAGCACAGATACGCAGTATTTT
TRBJ2-1	16	TRBD2	TRBV7-6	.	CASSLQGAGRPNEQFF	TGTGCCAGCAGCTTACAAGGAGCGGGGCGTCCTAATGAGCAGTTCTTC
TRBJ1-2	15	.	TRBV4-3	.	CASSQVPPGSRGYTF	TGCGCCAGCAGCCAAGTCCCCCCGGGAAGTCGTGGCTACACCTTC
TRBJ2-2	15	.	TRBV6-6	.	CASSPSSGNTGELFF	TGTGCCAGCAGTCCTTCCTCGGGGAACACCGGGGAGCTGTTTTTT
TRBJ2-7	14	TRBD2	TRBV19	.	CASSELAGRYEQYF	TGTGCCAGTAGTGAACTAGCGGGGCGCTACGAGCAGTACTTC
TRBJ2-1	11	.	TRBV25-1	.	CASSALNEQFF	TGTGCCAGCAGCGCACTCAATGAGCAGTTCTTC
TRBJ2-3	15	TRBD1	TRBV27	.	CASSLGTGGVNTQYF	TGTGCCAGCAGTTTGGGGACAGGGGGTGTGAATACGCAGTATTTT
TRBJ2-3	14	.	TRBV30	few	CAWSTGLSTDTQYF	TGTGCCTGGAGTACGGGGTTAAGCACAGATACGCAGTATTTT
TRBJ2-3	16	TRBD2	TRBV5-1	.	CASSSGTSAPTDTQYF	TGCGCCAGCAGCTCCGGGACTAGCGCCCCCACAGATACGCAGTATTTT
TRBJ2-5	17	TRBD2	TRBV6-1	.	CASSDPGLAGAQETRYF	TGTGCCAGCAGTGACCCGGGACTAGCGGGGGCGCAGGAGACCCGGTACTTC
TRBJ1-1	15	TRBD1	TRBV5-1	.	CASSLDTGGSGEAFF	TGCGCCAGCAGCTTGGACACAGGGGGTAGCGGTGAAGCTTTCTTT
TRBJ2-7	13	.	TRBV28	.	CASSPRLTYEQYF	TGTGCCAGCTCCCCCCGGTTGACCTACGAGCAGTACTTC
TRBJ2-7	13	TRBD2	TRBV29-1	.	CSVRSGGANEQYF	TGCAGCGTTCGTAGCGGGGGGGCGAATGAGCAGTACTTC
TRBJ2-7	16	TRBD1	TRBV28	once	CASSLFATGATYEQYF	TGTGCCAGCAGTTTATTTGCGACAGGGGCTACCTACGAGCAGTACTTC
TRBJ2-1	15	TRBD1	TRBV7-9	.	CASSFGTGGYNEQFF	TGTGCCAGCAGCTTTGGGACAGGGGGCTACAATGAGCAGTTCTTC
TRBJ2-1	17	.	TRBV4-3	.	CASSQDGAGFPYNEQFF	TGCGCCAGCAGCCAAGATGGGGCGGGGTTCCCCTACAATGAGCAGTTCTTC
TRBJ1-1	13	.	TRBV4-2	.	CASSQQGVDEAFF	TGTGCCAGCAGCCAACAAGGGGTCGATGAAGCTTTCTTT
TRBJ1-5	15	TRBD1	TRBV5-1	few	CASSRTGDSNQPQHF	TGCGCCAGCAGCAGGACAGGGGATAGCAATCAGCCCCAGCATTTT
TRBJ2-3	16	.	TRBV11-1	.	CASSLGDWVRTDTQYF	TGTGCCAGCAGCTTAGGGGACTGGGTTCGCACAGATACGCAGTATTTT
TRBJ2-7	14	.	TRBV7-9	large	CASSLTGVIYEQYF	TGTGCCAGCAGCTTGACGGGGGTTATATACGAGCAGTACTTC
TRBJ2-7	13	.	TRBV18	.	CASSPQDSYEQYF	TGTGCCAGCTCACCACAGGACAGCTACGAGCAGTACTTC
TRBJ1-2	14	.	TRBV28	.	CASSFSGGGYGYTF	TGTGCCAGCAGTTTTTCGGGGGGCGGCTATGGCTACACCTTC
TRBJ2-7	16	TRBD1	TRBV4-1	few	CASSHTTGTGTYEQYF	TGCGCCAGCAGCCATACAACCGGGACAGGGACCTACGAGCAGTACTTC